Included here is one T cell receptor beta chain sequence, with context. In the source study's methods: Using reference gene primer amplification, nucleated cell counts were estimated. Clones were sequenced by immunoSEQ multiplex PCR, and TCRdb holds only the in-frame ones, with some missing. Clonal size and the V and J genes are those of that table, whereas D and trimming came from the DNA. The sample has around 55,000 clones; approximately 90% are singletons. The Seattle site enrolled patients during active infection and followed them longitudinally. The record originates from a study of blood T cell repertoires in COVID-19. Study-level background: The United States, Italy and Spain supplied acute and convalescent COVID-19 samples. T cells, B-cell-depleted T cells, or PBMCs supplied cDNA or gDNA.

The CDR3 contains 14 residues. The V end lost 2 bases, the J end lost 7 bases, and 15 bases lay between the germline ends. Germline-derived CDR1 and CDR2 are GTSNPN and SVGIG (reference sequence). The chain employs TRBV30 and TRBJ2-1; tentatively, D is TRBD2 (6 bases). This receptor was obtained from a man aged 40-49 years with COVID-19, enrolled during active disease. Material: peripheral blood. CDR3 loop: CAWSIGRRQNEQFF. CDR3 in DNA: TGTGCCTGGAGTATTGGGAGGAGACAGAATGAGCAGTTCTTC.